The 30 T cell receptor beta chains below all came from one sample that was sequenced in a study of T cell repertoires in cytomegalovirus infection. TCRdb recomputed calls from the reads with MiXCR, one row per CDR3 protein. The sample records 450,000 to 600,000 distinct CDR3 sequences, roughly 12% being singletons. The specimen sequenced was PBMCs. All receptors come from a human donor in good health (CMV status not recorded). Some clones in this sample may be carry-over from other donors' samples.

This clonotype occurred many times. The rearrangement links TRBV5-6 to TRBJ2-2, with TRBD2 matching 13 bases. In germline, CDR1 is SGHDT, CDR2 YYEEEE. J was trimmed by 7 bases and V by 4 bases; bases with no gene match: 7. The CDR3 is 16 amino acids. CDR3 protein: CASSPTSGRADGELFF. DNA of the CDR3: TGTGCCAGCAGCCCCACTAGCGGGAGGGCCGACGGGGAGCTGTTTTTT.

This clonotype was detected ten times or more. This chain uses TRBV7-8 with TRBJ1-4; no clear D gene. The CDR3 is 15 residues long. The V gene's germline CDR1 is SGHVS and CDR2 FQNEAQ. V was clipped by 0 bases and J by 8 bases, with 13 bases between them. This CDR3 reads CASSLAVEGVEKLFF. As DNA, the CDR3 is TGTGCCAGCAGCTTAGCGGTGGAGGGAGTCGAAAAACTGTTTTTT.

The V and J genes are TRBV6-4 and TRBJ2-3, with 8 bases lining up with TRBD2. This CDR3 has 15 amino acids. Germline assignment: CDR1 MRHNA and CDR2 SNTAGT. V was pared by 0 bases and J by 7 bases, with 6 bases of the junction left unmatched. The CDR3 DNA follows: TGTGCCAGCAGTGACTCCGGGGGGGGGCCGAATACGCAGTATTTT. This encodes CASSDSGGGPNTQYF.

This clonotype was detected only a few times. The chain combines TRBV27 with TRBJ1-1; D is unclear. Trimming removed 0 bases from V and 5 bases from J, with 10 bases in between. Germline assignment: CDR1 MNHEY and CDR2 SMNVEV (reference sequence). CDR3 size: 14 residues. The CDR3 DNA follows: TGTGCCAGCAGTTTATCCGATACCCGGACTGAAGCTTTCTTT. Its translation is CASSLSDTRTEAFF.

This chain joins TRBV20-1 and TRBJ1-1; D gene unclear. CDR1 and CDR2 from the germline V gene are DFQATT and SNEGSKA (reference sequence). Trimming removed 5 bases from V and 10 bases from J, with 14 bases in between. The CDR3 loop spans 11 amino acids. The CDR3 here is CSASAGSAAFF. The CDR3 DNA is TGCAGTGCTTCTGCTGGTTCGGCAGCTTTCTTT.

In its sample, this clonotype was seen many times. This sequence joins TRBV2 and TRBJ1-2; D is undetermined. Germline CDR1 SNHLY, CDR2 FYNNEI. The CDR3 is 13 amino acids. Trimming took 5 bases from V and 4 from J, leaving 11 bases between them. This CDR3 is CASSLEGSYGYTF. CDR3 coding DNA: TGTGCCAGCAGTCTGGAGGGTAGCTATGGCTACACCTTC.

This clonotype was found many times. CDR3 sequence: CASKRTSGMAGELFF. The DNA for the CDR3 is TGTGCCAGCAAGCGGACTAGCGGGATGGCCGGGGAGCTGTTTTTT. The genes are TRBV2 and TRBJ2-2; 12 nucleotides match TRBD2. Trimming removed 7 bases from V and 6 bases from J; junction bases left unmatched: 6. Germline CDR1 SNHLY, CDR2 FYNNEI. There are 15 residues in the CDR3.

The sample holds many counts of this clonotype. The rearrangement joins TRBV2 to TRBJ2-7; D is unclear. CDR1 is SNHLY, CDR2 FYNNEI, per germline. V was trimmed by 3 bases and J by 4 bases, leaving 13 bases between them. This CDR3 is built from 14 residues. CDR3 sequence reads: CASSDFQELYEQYF. In DNA, the CDR3 is TGTGCCAGCAGTGATTTTCAGGAACTGTACGAGCAGTACTTC.

This clonotype was observed at least ten times. The chain has TRBV6-2 or TRBV6-3 and TRBJ1-5; the D is unclear. The germline CDR1 and CDR2 sequences are MNHEY and SVGEGT. The V end was cut by 7 bases, the J end by 7 bases, with 14 bases between. The CDR3 totals 13 residues. In DNA form, the CDR3 reads TGTGCCAGCAACCCCGGGCGATCGCAGCCCCAGCATTTT. Translation: CASNPGRSQPQHF.

This clonotype was seen just once. The gene calls are TRBV27 and TRBJ2-7, with 12 positions matching TRBD1. CDR3 length: 15 residues. Unmatched junction bases numbered 12, after V lost 6 bases and J lost 9 bases. CDR1 MNHEY and CDR2 SMNVEV come from the germline V gene (reference sequence). In DNA, the CDR3 is TGTGCCAGCAGATCCCCGGGACAGGGGGCCGACGGGCAGTACTTC. Its translation: CASRSPGQGADGQYF.

This clonotype was observed a handful of times. The chain links TRBV28 to TRBJ2-2; 7 positions agree with TRBD2. CDR1 MDHEN and CDR2 SYDVKM come from the germline V gene. This CDR3 is 12 amino acids long. The CDR3 sequence: CASGGPTGELFF. The CDR3 DNA follows: TGTGCGTCGGGGGGTCCCACCGGGGAGCTGTTTTTT.

This clonotype was seen at least ten times. This rearrangement joins TRBV6-2 or TRBV6-3 to TRBJ2-1; maybe TRBD2 (6 bases). With 5 bases removed from V and 7 bases from J, the gap between germline ends came to 21 bases. The CDR3 sequence is 16 residues long. Germline loops: CDR1 MNHEY, CDR2 SVGEGT. CDR3 sequence (DNA): TGTGCCAGCAGTCCCCCCCGGGTTAGCGGCCGAAATGAGCAGTTCTTC. This encodes CASSPPRVSGRNEQFF.

This clonotype was seen ten or more times. The chain joins TRBV7-9 to TRBJ2-1, with 10 bases matching TRBD2. CDR1 SEHNR and CDR2 FQNEAQ come from the germline V gene (reference sequence). The CDR3 consists of 16 residues. Trimming removed 5 bases from V and 6 bases from J; junction bases left unmatched: 10. The CDR3 is CASSPQLAGLLNEQFF. CDR3 nucleotides: TGTGCCAGCAGCCCCCAACTAGCGGGGCTACTCAATGAGCAGTTCTTC.

In this sample, this clonotype turned up a few times. The CDR3 region is CSARPRGAHEQYF. CDR3 in DNA: TGCAGTGCTAGACCAAGGGGGGCCCACGAGCAGTACTTC. The chain recombines TRBV20-1 with TRBJ2-7; D is perhaps TRBD1 or TRBD2 (6 bases each). The CDR3 runs to 13 residues. The germline gives CDR1 DFQATT, CDR2 SNEGSKA (reference sequence). Between the trimmed V and J ends, which lost 2 bases and 5 bases, there was a span of 13 bases.

The CDR3: CSARDSGRGDLAAQYF. The CDR3 DNA reads TGCAGTGCTAGAGATTCGGGACGAGGGGATTTAGCGGCCCAGTACTTC. V is TRBV20-1 and J is TRBJ2-5; D may be TRBD2 (6 bases). The CDR3 has 16 residues. Germline CDR1 DFQATT, CDR2 SNEGSKA (reference sequence). Trimming stripped 0 bases from V and 9 bases from J, with 23 bases between.

The chain is built from TRBV14 and TRBJ2-7; 8 bases match TRBD1. V was pared by 3 bases and J by 7 bases, with 8 bases of the junction left unmatched. The germline gives CDR1 SGHDN, CDR2 FVKESK. The CDR3 sequence is 14 residues long. The CDR3 nucleotides are TGTGCCAGCAGCCAGAGATGGACAGGGAGTGAGCAGTACTTC. This encodes CASSQRWTGSEQYF.

This clonotype came up many times. This rearrangement joins TRBV5-1 to TRBJ2-5; TRBD1 aligns across 9 bases. Germline V gives CDR1 SGHRS, CDR2 YFSETQ. The CDR3 is 14 residues long. V lost 4 bases and J lost 1; bases outside the gene matches: 2. The CDR3 nucleotides are TGCGCCAGCAGCACGACAGGGGGCCAAGAGACCCAGTACTTC. Translating gives CASSTTGGQETQYF.

This clonotype was observed at least ten times. V is TRBV12-3 or TRBV12-4 and J is TRBJ2-3; D is possibly TRBD2 (6 bases). V was clipped by 5 bases and J by 5 bases, with 11 bases between them. The CDR3 is 13 amino acids. The CDR3 nucleotides read TGTGCCAGCAGTCGAAATAGCGGAGATACGCAGTATTTT. This translates into CASSRNSGDTQYF.

A few counts support this clonotype. This chain connects TRBV6-5 to TRBJ2-1; D may be TRBD1 or TRBD2 (5 bases each). V was clipped by 5 bases and J by 4 bases, with 15 bases between them. Germline V lookup: CDR1 MNHEY, CDR2 SVGAGI. The CDR3 is 15 amino acids. CDR3 in DNA: TGTGCCAGCAGTATACTCCGGGACGGATACAATGAGCAGTTCTTC. Residues: CASSILRDGYNEQFF.

Many counts were recorded for this clonotype. This rearrangement joins TRBV20-1 to TRBJ1-5; no reliable D call. This CDR3 contains 16 residues. Per germline, CDR1 DFQATT and CDR2 SNEGSKA (reference sequence). Deletions cut 1 base from V and 1 base from J, with 14 bases between. CDR3 protein: CSARVGGRSSNQPQHF. For the CDR3, the DNA is TGCAGTGCTAGAGTGGGTGGTAGGTCGAGCAATCAGCCCCAGCATTTT.

In its sample, this clonotype was seen many times. This chain links TRBV6-1 with TRBJ1-5; D is possibly TRBD1 (5 bases). The CDR3 loop spans 13 amino acids. From germline, CDR1 is MNHNS and CDR2 SASEGT. Trimming removed 10 bases at V and 3 bases at J, with 13 bases between. CDR3 in amino acids: CATREVNNQPQHF. DNA of the CDR3: TGTGCCACCAGGGAAGTTAACAATCAGCCCCAGCATTTT.

This clonotype was observed at least ten times. V usage is TRBV9 and J usage is TRBJ2-5, with a weak D call TRBD2 (6 bases). The V gene lost 6 bases and the J gene lost 5 bases, with 20 bases spanning the gap. Germline V lookup: CDR1 SGDLS, CDR2 YYNGEE. This CDR3 comprises 15 residues. As DNA, the CDR3 is TGTGCCAGCAACCAAGCTGGAGGGAGTGCGGAGACCCAGTACTTC. Translation: CASNQAGGSAETQYF.

This clonotype was picked up many times. The chain combines TRBV29-1 with TRBJ2-1, with D maybe TRBD2 (5 bases). V was pared by 5 bases and J by 12 bases, with 14 bases between. In germline, CDR1 is SQVTM, CDR2 ANQGSEA. The CDR3 extends over 11 amino acids. The CDR3 sequence is CSVPEEAGQFF. The CDR3 DNA is TGCAGCGTTCCAGAGGAGGCTGGGCAGTTCTTC.

There are many counts of this clonotype. The V gene is TRBV20-1, the J gene TRBJ2-7; D is unclear. Germline CDR1 is DFQATT and CDR2 is SNEGSKA (reference sequence). This CDR3 spans 11 amino acids. With 6 bases removed from V and 0 bases from J, the gap between germline ends came to 6 bases. The CDR3 protein is CSAGHSYEQYF. The CDR3 DNA reads TGCAGTGCAGGGCACTCCTACGAGCAGTACTTC.

The table lists this clonotype with many counts. The chain uses TRBV10-3 and TRBJ2-2, with D perhaps being TRBD1 or TRBD2 (5 bases each). This CDR3 has 15 residues. In germline, CDR1 is ENHRY, CDR2 SYGVKD. Trimming took off 8 bases at V and 4 bases at J, with 17 bases between the two ends. The CDR3 reads CAIGLQGRGTGELFF. CDR3 nucleotides: TGTGCCATCGGTCTCCAGGGCCGGGGCACCGGGGAGCTGTTTTTT.

This clonotype occurred many times. The chain joins TRBV14 to TRBJ1-2, with 9 bases fitting TRBD1. The CDR3 has 15 residues. V was clipped by 3 bases and J by 5 bases; unmatched bases: 7. Germline CDR1 is SGHDN and CDR2 is FVKESK. CDR3 nucleotide sequence: TGTGCCAGCAGCCAGGCCACCGGGACAGGGTATGGCTACACCTTC. It yields the protein CASSQATGTGYGYTF.

This clonotype was detected many times. This sequence joins TRBV6-2 or TRBV6-3 and TRBJ1-1; 9 bases map to TRBD1. Germline V gene lookup returns CDR1 MNHEY and CDR2 SVGEGT. CDR3 length: 17 residues. The trim removed 2 bases at V and 5 bases at J, leaving 12 bases unmatched. The CDR3 sequence is CASSYARHRGRVTEAFF. The CDR3 coding sequence is TGTGCCAGCAGTTACGCAAGACACAGGGGGCGCGTGACTGAAGCTTTCTTT.

The table lists this clonotype with many counts. The chain couples TRBV7-6 to TRBJ2-7; 9 nucleotides line up with TRBD2. V lost 5 bases and J lost 2; bases outside the gene matches: 10. Germline V CDR1 and CDR2: SGHVS, FNYEAQ. CDR3 length: 16 amino acids. CDR3 in DNA: TGTGCCAGCAGCCCTCGACTAGCGGAGGTAACCTACGAGCAGTACTTC. It is translated as CASSPRLAEVTYEQYF.

The chain uses TRBV30 and TRBJ2-1; TRBD2 matches at 10 bases. CDR3 size: 14 residues. V lost 0 bases, J lost 7 bases, and 3 bases stayed unmatched. CDR1 and CDR2 (germline): GTSNPN, SVGIG (reference sequence). This CDR3 reads CAWSVAGGKNEQFF. The DNA of the CDR3 is TGTGCCTGGAGTGTAGCGGGAGGGAAGAATGAGCAGTTCTTC.

This clonotype has a count of ten or more. The chain combines TRBV6-5 with TRBJ2-1; maybe TRBD2 (6 bases). V was shortened by 0 bases and J by 12 bases, with 15 bases between the two germline ends. The CDR3 consists of 14 residues. From germline, CDR1 is MNHEY and CDR2 SVGAGI. The CDR3 DNA follows: TGTGCCAGCAGTTACTCGGCGGTCGGAGGGCCGCAGTTCTTC. Its protein is CASSYSAVGGPQFF.